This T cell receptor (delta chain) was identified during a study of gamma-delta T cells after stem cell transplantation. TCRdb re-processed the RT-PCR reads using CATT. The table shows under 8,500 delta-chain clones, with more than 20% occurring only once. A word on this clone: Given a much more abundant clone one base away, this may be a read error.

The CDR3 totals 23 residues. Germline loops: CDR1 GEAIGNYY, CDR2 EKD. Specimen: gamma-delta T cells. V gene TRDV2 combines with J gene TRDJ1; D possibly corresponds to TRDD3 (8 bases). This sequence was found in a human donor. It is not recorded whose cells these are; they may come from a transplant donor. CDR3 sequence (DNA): TGTGCCTATGACACCGTACAGGACTTCCTATCGGATCTCGTACTGGGGGACACCGATAAACTCATCTTT. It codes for CAYDTVQDFLSDLVLGDTDKLIF.